This TCR beta chain was captured in a study of shared T cell receptors in the human thymus. The table came from immunoSEQ multiplex PCR; TCRdb's copy has only in-frame clones and leaves some out. This sample has about 660,000 clones, with roughly 90% found just once. Germline loops: CDR1 SGHRS, CDR2 YFSETQ. The CDR3 contains 15 residues. V lost 4 bases and J lost 4, with 17 bases in between. The sample also formed part of further work on human thymus T cells. From that second work: Finnish infants who were healthy and having corrective surgery for congenital heart defects made up the donors. Resections were taken during corrective heart surgery, and the thymus tissue came from these. It looked as if thymic and blood repertoires used V and J genes in a biased way. Related research found strongly overlapping thymic repertoires in unrelated individuals.

This sequence originates from a boy under three years old with a congenital heart defect. This chain joins TRBV5-1 and TRBJ1-2, with D perhaps TRBD1 (6 bases). Sequenced: thymocytes. CDR3 amino acids: CASSPGGERTYGYTF. The CDR3 coding sequence is TGCGCCAGCAGCCCGGGGGGCGAACGCACCTATGGCTACACCTTC.